The clone carrying this T cell receptor (beta chain) was counted once. The data originate from a study of blood T cell repertoires in COVID-19. This CDR3 is built from 13 residues. V shed 3 bases, J shed 5 bases, and the junction held 0 bases outside the gene matches. Germline assignment: CDR1 MNHNY and CDR2 SVGAGI (reference sequence). Here immunoSEQ multiplex PCR was the method, and the copy in TCRdb shows in-frame clones only, minus some. The sample includes approximately 110,000 clones, around 80% seen only once; the top ten take around a fifth. The sample consisted of peripheral blood. The V and J genes are TRBV6-6 and TRBJ2-5; 10 bases match TRBD2. The origin of this receptor is a man between 65 and 85 years old with active or convalescent COVID-19. In DNA form, the CDR3 reads TGTGCCAGCAGTTATAGCGGGAGGGAGACCCAGTACTTC. Protein product: CASSYSGRETQYF.